The 4 T cell receptor beta chains below all came from one sample that was sequenced in a study of cytomegalovirus exposure and HLA in healthy donors. The PCR made use of 60 Vbeta and 13 Jbeta primers. Libraries were prepared by immunoSEQ multiplex PCR; TCRdb keeps only in-frame clonotypes and omits some of them. The sample holds 200,000 to 250,000 clones, approximately 80% seen once. Source material: PBMCs. The receptor source for this set is a boy between 2 and 15 years old in good health and CMV-seronegative.

The CDR3 spells CASSSNRDTAFGYTF. Here the CDR3 DNA reads TGTGCCAGCAGCTCCAACCGGGACACGGCTTTTGGCTACACCTTC. This chain joins TRBV7-8 and TRBJ1-2; D possibly corresponds to TRBD1 (6 bases). The V gene's germline CDR1 is SGHVS and CDR2 FQNEAQ. The V end was cut by 4 bases, the J end by 7 bases, with 19 bases between. This CDR3 comprises 15 residues.

The CDR3 reads CASSISLAGRYEQYF. The CDR3 DNA sequence: TGTGCCAGTAGTATCTCCCTAGCGGGAAGATACGAGCAGTACTTC. V and J are TRBV19 and TRBJ2-7; 9 positions agree with TRBD2. V trimming: 3 bases; J trimming: 4 bases; junction bases outside the gene matches: 7. This CDR3 is built from 15 residues. Germline assignment: CDR1 LNHDA and CDR2 SQIVND (reference sequence).

The chain employs TRBV5-1 and TRBJ2-1; TRBD2 matches at 8 bases. Germline lookup yields CDR1 SGHRS and CDR2 YFSETQ. V dropped 3 bases and J dropped 5; count of bases not matched to a gene: 7. This CDR3 region has 15 residues. The CDR3 coding sequence is TGCGCCAGCAGCTACTACACGGGACTAGACAATGAGCAGTTCTTC. Its protein is CASSYYTGLDNEQFF.

The rearrangement joins TRBV6-6 to TRBJ2-3; TRBD2 is a possible D gene (5 bases). Germline V lookup: CDR1 MNHNY, CDR2 SVGAGI (reference sequence). CDR3 length equals 16 residues. V was clipped by 6 bases and J by 0 bases, with 16 bases between them. CDR3 amino acids: CASSPRDKGSTDTQYF. The DNA for the CDR3 is TGTGCCAGCAGCCCTCGGGATAAAGGGAGCACAGATACGCAGTATTTT.